This T cell receptor beta chain was identified during a study of T cell responses to AZD1222 COVID-19 vaccine. Broader study findings: Clonal diversity was possibly underestimated, and the donors were mostly white British, with more females. The study found Spike-specific TCR breadth and depth rose after two AZD1222 doses. Baseline seropositives among AZD1222 recipients totaled only five to seven.

Measured with immunoSEQ multiplex PCR; TCRdb has only the in-frame clones, and not every one. The sample lists about 120,000 clones; 75% to 95% were seen once. This CDR3 region has 15 residues. The V segment lost 8 bases and the J segment 8 bases; nucleotides outside the gene matches: 14. Germline V gene data show CDR1 as PRHDT and CDR2 as FYEKMQ (reference sequence). With respect to this clone: As yet, its antigen is unknown.

The sequence derives from an adult who received the MenACWY meningococcal vaccine as a control. Sample: peripheral blood, taken 28 days after the second dose of the MenACWY control vaccine. The rearrangement joins TRBV13 to TRBJ1-1, with TRBD1 identical over 10 bases. The CDR3 region is CASVGTGQGGREAFF. The CDR3 region has the DNA TGTGCCAGCGTTGGGACCGGACAGGGGGGCAGGGAAGCTTTCTTT.